This TCR beta chain is drawn from a study of T cell repertoires in cytomegalovirus infection. About the study: Well-studied HLA-B-restricted epitopes and recently identified HLA-C-restricted epitopes of CMV were both used in the study. Indicated by public TCR beta signatures were CMV infection and matching HLA type.

MiXCR was run by TCRdb on the reads, yielding one entry per CDR3 protein. The data contain about 770,000 distinct CDR3 sequences, under 35% of them singletons. Regarding this clonotype: Its antigen is currently unknown.

Whole-study findings and limits: HLA-C-restricted CMV clonotypes gave the most frequent clonotype in two of eight donors. Using cumulative public TCR beta family frequency, the authors identified those who carried CMV together with the relevant HLA.

The input for sequencing was cultured CD8+ T cells from PBMCs, taken from culture after CMV antigen stimulation. The receptor's source is a human donor in good health (CMV status not recorded). Some clones in this sample may be carry-over from other donors' samples.

Here the CDR3 DNA reads TGTGCCAGCAGCTTTGTGTTCGGACAGGGAGAACTCTATGGCTACACCTTC. It is translated as CASSFVFGQGELYGYTF. V and J are TRBV7-9 and TRBJ1-2; TRBD1 aligns across 8 bases. The ends lost 3 bases at V and 4 bases at J; junction bases unmatched: 13. CDR1 is SEHNR and CDR2 is FQNEAQ in the germline V gene (reference sequence). The CDR3 loop spans 17 amino acids.